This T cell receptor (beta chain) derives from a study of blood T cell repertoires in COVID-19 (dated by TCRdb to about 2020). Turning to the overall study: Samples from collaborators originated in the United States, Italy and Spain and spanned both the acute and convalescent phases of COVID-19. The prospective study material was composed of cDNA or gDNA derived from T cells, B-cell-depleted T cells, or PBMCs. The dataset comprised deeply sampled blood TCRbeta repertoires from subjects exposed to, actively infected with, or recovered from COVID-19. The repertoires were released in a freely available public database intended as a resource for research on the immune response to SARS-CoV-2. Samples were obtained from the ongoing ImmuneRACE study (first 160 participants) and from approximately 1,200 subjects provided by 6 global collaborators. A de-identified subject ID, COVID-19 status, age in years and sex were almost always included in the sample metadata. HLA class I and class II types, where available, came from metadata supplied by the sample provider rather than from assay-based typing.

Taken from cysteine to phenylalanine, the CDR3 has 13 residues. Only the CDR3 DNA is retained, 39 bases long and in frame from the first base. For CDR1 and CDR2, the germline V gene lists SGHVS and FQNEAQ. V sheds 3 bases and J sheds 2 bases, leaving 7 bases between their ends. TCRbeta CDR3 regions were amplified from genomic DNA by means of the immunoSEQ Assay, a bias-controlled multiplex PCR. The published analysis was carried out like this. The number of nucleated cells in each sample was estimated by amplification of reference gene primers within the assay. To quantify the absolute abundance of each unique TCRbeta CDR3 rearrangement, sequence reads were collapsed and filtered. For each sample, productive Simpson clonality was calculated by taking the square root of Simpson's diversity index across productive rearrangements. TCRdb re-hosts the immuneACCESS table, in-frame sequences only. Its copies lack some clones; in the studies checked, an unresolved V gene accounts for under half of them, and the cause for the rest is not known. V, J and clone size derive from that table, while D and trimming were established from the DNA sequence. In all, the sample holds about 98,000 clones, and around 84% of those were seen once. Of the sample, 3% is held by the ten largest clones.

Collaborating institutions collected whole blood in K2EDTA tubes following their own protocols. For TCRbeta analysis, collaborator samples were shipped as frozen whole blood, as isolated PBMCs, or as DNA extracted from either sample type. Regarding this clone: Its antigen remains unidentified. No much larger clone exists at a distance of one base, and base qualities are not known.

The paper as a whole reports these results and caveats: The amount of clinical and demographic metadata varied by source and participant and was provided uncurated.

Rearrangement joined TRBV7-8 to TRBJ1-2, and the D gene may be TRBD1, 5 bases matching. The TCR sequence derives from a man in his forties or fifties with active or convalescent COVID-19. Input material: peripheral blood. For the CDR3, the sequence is CASSFRENYGYTF. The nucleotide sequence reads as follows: TGTGCCAGCAGCTTCAGGGAAAACTATGGCTACACCTTC. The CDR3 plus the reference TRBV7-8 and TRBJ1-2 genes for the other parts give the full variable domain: GAGVSQSPRYKVAKRGQDVALRCDPISGHVSLFWYQQALGQGPEFLTYFQNEAQLDKSGLPSDRFFAERPEGSVSTLKIQRTQQEDSAVYLCASSFRENYGYTFGSGTRLTVV.